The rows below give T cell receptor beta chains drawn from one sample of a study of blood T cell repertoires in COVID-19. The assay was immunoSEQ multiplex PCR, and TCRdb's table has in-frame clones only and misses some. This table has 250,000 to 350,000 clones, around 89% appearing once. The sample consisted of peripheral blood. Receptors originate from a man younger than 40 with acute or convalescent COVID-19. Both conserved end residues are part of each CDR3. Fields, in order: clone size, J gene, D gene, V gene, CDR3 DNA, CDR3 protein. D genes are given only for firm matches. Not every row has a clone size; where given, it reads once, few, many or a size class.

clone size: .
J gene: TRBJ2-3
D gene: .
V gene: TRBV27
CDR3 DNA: TGTGCCAGCAGTTCGCCAACCTGGACAGCAGATACGCAGTATTTT
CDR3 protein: CASSSPTWTADTQYF

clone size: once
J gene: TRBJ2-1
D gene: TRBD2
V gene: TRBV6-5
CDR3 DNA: TGTGCCAGCGCTAGCGGGGGCTCCTACAATGAGCAGTTCTTC
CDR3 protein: CASASGGSYNEQFF

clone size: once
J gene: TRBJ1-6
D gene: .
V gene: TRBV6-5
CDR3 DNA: TGTGCCAGCGGCGGCCCACCCCTCCACTTT
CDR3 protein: CASGGPPLHF

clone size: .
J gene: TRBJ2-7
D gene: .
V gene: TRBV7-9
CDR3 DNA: TGTGCCAGCAGCTTAGCGCTGAGGGCCTACGAGCAGTACTTC
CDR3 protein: CASSLALRAYEQYF

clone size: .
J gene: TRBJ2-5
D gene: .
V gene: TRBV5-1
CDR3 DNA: TGCGCCAGCAGCTACTCCGACAGTCAAGAGACCCAGTACTTC
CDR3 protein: CASSYSDSQETQYF

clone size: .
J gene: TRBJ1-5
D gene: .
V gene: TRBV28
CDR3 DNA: TGTGCCAGCAGTTTGCCTAGGGGTCAAGGCAATCAGCCCCAGCATTTT
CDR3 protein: CASSLPRGQGNQPQHF

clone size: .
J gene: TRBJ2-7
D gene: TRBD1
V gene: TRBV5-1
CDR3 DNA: TGCGCCAGCAGCCCTTACGGACAGGGCTACGAGCAGTACTTC
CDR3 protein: CASSPYGQGYEQYF

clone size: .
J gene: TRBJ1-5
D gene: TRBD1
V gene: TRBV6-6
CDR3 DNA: TGTGCCAGCAGTTACCGGACAGGGAATCAGCCCCAGCATTTT
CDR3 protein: CASSYRTGNQPQHF

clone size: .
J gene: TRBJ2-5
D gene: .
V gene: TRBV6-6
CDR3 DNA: TGTGCCAGCACATTCGGGGGGACAGGCTACCAAGAGACCCAGTACTTC
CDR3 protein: CASTFGGTGYQETQYF

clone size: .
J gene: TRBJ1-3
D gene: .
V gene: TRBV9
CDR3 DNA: TGTGCCAGCAGCGTACAGGGTCACGGAAACACCATATATTTT
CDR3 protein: CASSVQGHGNTIYF

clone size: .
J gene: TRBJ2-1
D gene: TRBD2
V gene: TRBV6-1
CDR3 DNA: TGTGCCAGCAGTGTAGCAGTAGGGACTAGCCTCTACAATGAGCAGTTCTTC
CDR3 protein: CASSVAVGTSLYNEQFF

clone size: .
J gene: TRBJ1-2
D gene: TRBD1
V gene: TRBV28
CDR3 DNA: TGTGCCAGCAGCGGGGCGGACAGGGCTAACTATGGCTACACCTTC
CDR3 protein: CASSGADRANYGYTF

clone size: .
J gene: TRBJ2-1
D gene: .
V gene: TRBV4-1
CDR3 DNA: TGCGCCAGCAGCCAAGATATGGGCCAGGGTCTGAGCAATGAGCAGTTCTTC
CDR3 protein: CASSQDMGQGLSNEQFF

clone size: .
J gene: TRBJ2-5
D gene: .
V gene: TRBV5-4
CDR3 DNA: TGTGCCAGCAGCTGGTCGGGGAGCTTAGAGACCCAGTACTTC
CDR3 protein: CASSWSGSLETQYF

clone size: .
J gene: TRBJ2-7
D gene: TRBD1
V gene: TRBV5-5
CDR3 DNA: TGTGCCAGCAGTTCCTTCCCCGGGACAGGGGTCTACGAGCAGTACTTC
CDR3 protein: CASSSFPGTGVYEQYF

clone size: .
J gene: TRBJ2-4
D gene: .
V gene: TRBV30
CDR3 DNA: TGTGCCTGGAGCTCGTTAGGAGGCATTCAGTACTTC
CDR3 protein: CAWSSLGGIQYF

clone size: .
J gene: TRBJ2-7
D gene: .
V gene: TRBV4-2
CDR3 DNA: TGTGCCAGCAGCCAAGGGTCTAGAATTTTATCCTACGAGCAGTACTTC
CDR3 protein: CASSQGSRILSYEQYF

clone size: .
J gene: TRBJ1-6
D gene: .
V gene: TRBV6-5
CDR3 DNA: TGTGCCAGCAGTTACGTATCCCCCTATAATTCACCCCTCCACTTT
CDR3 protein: CASSYVSPYNSPLHF

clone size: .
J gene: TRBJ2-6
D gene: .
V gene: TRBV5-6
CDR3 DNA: TGTGCCAGCAGCCCTCGGCAGGGCGCCGGGGCCAACGTCCTGACTTTC
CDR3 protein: CASSPRQGAGANVLTF

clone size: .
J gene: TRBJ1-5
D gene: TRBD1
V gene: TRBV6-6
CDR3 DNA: TGTGCCAGCACTTGGACAGGGGATCAGCCCCAGCATTTT
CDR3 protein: CASTWTGDQPQHF

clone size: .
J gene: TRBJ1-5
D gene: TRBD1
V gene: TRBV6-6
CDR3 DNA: TGTGCCAGCACTTGGAAACAGGGGGCGAGCAATCAGCCCCAGCATTTT
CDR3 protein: CASTWKQGASNQPQHF

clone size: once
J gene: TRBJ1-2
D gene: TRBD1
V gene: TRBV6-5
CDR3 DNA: TGTGCCAGCAGCCTCACTCCAGGGGGCGGCTACACCTTC
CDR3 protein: CASSLTPGGGYTF

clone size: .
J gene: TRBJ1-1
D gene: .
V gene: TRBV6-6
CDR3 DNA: TGTGCCAGCAGTTACTCCAGGGGGAACACTGAAGCTTTCTTT
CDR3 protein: CASSYSRGNTEAFF

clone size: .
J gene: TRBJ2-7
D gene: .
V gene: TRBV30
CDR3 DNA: TGTGCCTGGAGTGTTGCGAGGGAGGAGCAGTACTTC
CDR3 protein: CAWSVAREEQYF

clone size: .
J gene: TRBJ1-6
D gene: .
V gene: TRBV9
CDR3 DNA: TGTGCCAGCAGCGACAGCAGCTATTCACCCCTCCACTTT
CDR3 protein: CASSDSSYSPLHF

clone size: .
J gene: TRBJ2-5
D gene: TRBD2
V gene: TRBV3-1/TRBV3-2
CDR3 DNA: TGTGCCAGCAGCCAAGGAGGACTAGCGGGAGCCCAAGAGACCCAGTACTTC
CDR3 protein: CASSQGGLAGAQETQYF

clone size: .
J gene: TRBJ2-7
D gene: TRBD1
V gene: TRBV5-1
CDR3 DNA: TGCGCCAGCAGCTTGGGGACAGGGACCTACGAGCAGTACTTC
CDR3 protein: CASSLGTGTYEQYF

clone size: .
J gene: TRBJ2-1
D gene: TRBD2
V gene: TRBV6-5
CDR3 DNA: TGTGCCAGCAGTTTAGACCCGGGACTAGCGGGGGGGGAGCAGTTCTTC
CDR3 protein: CASSLDPGLAGGEQFF

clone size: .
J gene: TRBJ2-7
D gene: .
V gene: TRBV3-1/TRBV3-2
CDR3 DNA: TGTGCCAGCAGCCAGGGCTCCCTCTCCTACGAGCAGTACTTC
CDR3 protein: CASSQGSLSYEQYF

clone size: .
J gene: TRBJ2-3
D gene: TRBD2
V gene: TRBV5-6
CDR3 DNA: TGTGCCAGCAGCCCCGTCGGGGGGACAGATACGCAGTATTTT
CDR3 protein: CASSPVGGTDTQYF

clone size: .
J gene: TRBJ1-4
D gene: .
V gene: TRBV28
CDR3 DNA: TGTGCCAGCAGTTTCTCAGGATTCAATGAAAAACTGTTTTTT
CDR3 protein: CASSFSGFNEKLFF

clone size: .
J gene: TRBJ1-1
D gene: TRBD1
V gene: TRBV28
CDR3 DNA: TGTGCCAGCAGTATTGGACAGGGGAAAACGTCGGCTTTCTTT
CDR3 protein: CASSIGQGKTSAFF

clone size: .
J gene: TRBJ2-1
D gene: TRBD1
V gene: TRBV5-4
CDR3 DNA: TGTGCCAGCAGCCCAAGACAGGGAAACAATGAGCAGTTCTTC
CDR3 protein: CASSPRQGNNEQFF